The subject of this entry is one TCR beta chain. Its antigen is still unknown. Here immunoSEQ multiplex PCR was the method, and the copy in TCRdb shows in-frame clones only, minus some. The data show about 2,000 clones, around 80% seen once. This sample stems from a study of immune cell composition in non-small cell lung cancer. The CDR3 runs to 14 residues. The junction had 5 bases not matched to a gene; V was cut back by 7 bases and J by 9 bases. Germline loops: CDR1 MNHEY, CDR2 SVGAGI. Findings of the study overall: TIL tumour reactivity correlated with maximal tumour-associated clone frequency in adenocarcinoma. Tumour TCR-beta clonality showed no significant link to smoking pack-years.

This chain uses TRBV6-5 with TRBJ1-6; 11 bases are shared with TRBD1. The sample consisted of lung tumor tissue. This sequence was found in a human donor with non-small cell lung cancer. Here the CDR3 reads CASTPGQGGSPLHF. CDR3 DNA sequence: TGTGCCAGCACCCCGGGACAGGGGGGTTCACCCCTCCACTTT.